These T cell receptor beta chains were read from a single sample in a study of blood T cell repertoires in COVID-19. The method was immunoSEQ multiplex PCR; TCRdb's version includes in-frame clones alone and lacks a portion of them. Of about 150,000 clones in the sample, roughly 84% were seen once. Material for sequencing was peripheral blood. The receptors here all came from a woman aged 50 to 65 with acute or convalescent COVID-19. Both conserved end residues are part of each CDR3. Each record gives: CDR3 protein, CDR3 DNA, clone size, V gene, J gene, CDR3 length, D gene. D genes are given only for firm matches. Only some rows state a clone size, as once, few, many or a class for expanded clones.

CASSWRLAGGAFRETQYF,TGTGCCAGCAGCTGGAGACTAGCGGGAGGGGCGTTCCGTGAGACCCAGTACTTC,NA,TRBV5-4,TRBJ2-5,18,TRBD2
CASSYVAGWDEAFF,TGTGCCAGCAGTTACGTAGCAGGGTGGGATGAAGCTTTCTTT,NA,TRBV6-5,TRBJ1-1,14,NA
CASSIWTGPNQPQHF,TGTGCCAGTAGTATATGGACAGGGCCCAATCAGCCCCAGCATTTT,NA,TRBV19,TRBJ1-5,15,TRBD1
CASSGGGLARETQYF,TGTGCCAGCAGCGGAGGGGGACTAGCACGGGAGACCCAGTACTTC,NA,TRBV7-2,TRBJ2-5,15,TRBD2
CASSLTTGTPKGYSSYEQYF,TGTGCCAGCAGCTTGACTACCGGGACACCGAAGGGGTATAGCTCCTACGAGCAGTACTTC,NA,TRBV5-4,TRBJ2-7,20,NA
CASSQSGGRDRVNTEAFF,TGCGCCAGCAGTCAATCAGGGGGACGGGACAGAGTAAACACTGAAGCTTTCTTT,NA,TRBV23-1,TRBJ1-1,18,TRBD1
CAISESRGGGMGGANVLTF,TGTGCCATCAGTGAGTCGAGAGGGGGCGGCATGGGTGGGGCCAACGTCCTGACTTTC,NA,TRBV10-3,TRBJ2-6,19,TRBD1
CASSHPQSYTEAFF,TGTGCCAGCAGCCATCCACAGTCGTACACTGAAGCTTTCTTT,NA,TRBV5-6,TRBJ1-1,14,NA
CASSPAGGRNTEAFF,TGTGCCAGCAGTCCGGCAGGGGGCCGGAACACTGAAGCTTTCTTT,NA,TRBV6-5,TRBJ1-1,15,TRBD1
CASTLPRPQETQYF,TGTGCCAGCACCTTACCGCGCCCTCAAGAGACCCAGTACTTC,NA,TRBV9,TRBJ2-5,14,NA
CASSYPGYQEAFF,TGTGCCAGCAGTTACCCGGGATACCAGGAAGCTTTCTTT,NA,TRBV6-5,TRBJ1-1,13,NA
CASSQTGPSNSPLHF,TGTGCCAGCAGCCAAACAGGTCCCTCTAATTCACCCCTCCACTTT,NA,TRBV3-1/TRBV3-2,TRBJ1-6,15,NA
CATGLAGDDEQFF,TGTGCCACGGGGCTAGCGGGGGATGATGAGCAGTTCTTC,NA,TRBV10-3,TRBJ2-1,13,TRBD2
CASSARGQGADEQYF,TGTGCCAGCAGCGCGAGGGGACAGGGGGCTGACGAGCAGTACTTC,once,TRBV9,TRBJ2-7,15,TRBD1
CASSKAITTTQEPPREQYF,TGTGCCAGCAGCAAAGCCATAACAACGACACAGGAGCCCCCTCGGGAGCAGTACTTC,NA,TRBV21-1,TRBJ2-7,19,NA
CASSPRDRGLTEAFF,TGTGCCAGCAGCCCAAGAGACAGGGGACTCACTGAAGCTTTCTTT,NA,TRBV7-2,TRBJ1-1,15,TRBD1
CASSQDSSYNEQFF,TGTGCCAGCAGCCAAGATAGCTCCTACAATGAGCAGTTCTTC,NA,TRBV3-1/TRBV3-2,TRBJ2-1,14,NA
CASSPFGENYGYTF,TGCGCCAGCAGCCCCTTTGGAGAGAACTATGGCTACACCTTC,NA,TRBV4-3,TRBJ1-2,14,NA
CASSSAGTGTFNEKLFF,TGCGCCAGCAGCTCCGCCGGGACAGGGACATTTAATGAAAAACTGTTTTTT,NA,TRBV5-1,TRBJ1-4,17,TRBD1
CASSLRVRGYTF,TGTGCCAGCAGTTTGAGGGTTCGTGGCTACACCTTC,NA,TRBV28,TRBJ1-2,12,NA
CATGQGADSPLHF,TGTGCCACGGGACAGGGGGCCGATTCACCCCTCCACTTT,NA,TRBV2,TRBJ1-6,13,TRBD1
CASRPMGGSYEQYF,TGTGCCAGCAGACCCATGGGGGGATCCTACGAGCAGTACTTC,NA,TRBV27,TRBJ2-7,14,NA
CASKGGDRYEQYF,TGTGCCAGCAAGGGGGGGGATAGATACGAGCAGTACTTC,NA,TRBV7-8,TRBJ2-7,13,NA
CASSYKGISSYEQYF,TGTGCCAGCAGTTACAAGGGGATTAGCTCCTACGAGCAGTACTTC,NA,TRBV6-2/TRBV6-3,TRBJ2-7,15,NA
CASSLVGASGGSTDTQYF,TGTGCCAGCAGCTTGGTTGGGGCTAGCGGGGGATCCACAGATACGCAGTATTTT,NA,TRBV5-4,TRBJ2-3,18,TRBD2
CASSYVQGGRYEQYF,TGTGCCAGCAGTTACGTACAGGGGGGTAGGTACGAGCAGTACTTC,NA,TRBV6-5,TRBJ2-7,15,TRBD1
CAISGGQGINYGYTF,TGTGCCATCAGTGGGGGACAGGGGATTAACTATGGCTACACCTTC,NA,TRBV10-3,TRBJ1-2,15,TRBD1
CAWSDLGQYNSPLHF,TGTGCCTGGAGTGACCTAGGACAGTATAATTCACCCCTCCACTTT,NA,TRBV30,TRBJ1-6,15,NA
CASSNTGSTDTQYF,TGTGCCAGCAGTAACACGGGGAGCACAGATACGCAGTATTTT,NA,TRBV2,TRBJ2-3,14,NA
CASNTLANTGELFF,TGTGCCAGCAACACACTAGCGAACACCGGGGAGCTGTTTTTT,NA,TRBV7-2,TRBJ2-2,14,NA
CASSESRVNQPQHF,TGTGCCAGCAGTGAATCCCGGGTCAATCAGCCCCAGCATTTT,NA,TRBV2,TRBJ1-5,14,NA
CASSMDRAGLSYNEQFF,TGTGCCAGTAGTATGGATAGGGCGGGCCTCTCCTACAATGAGCAGTTCTTC,NA,TRBV19,TRBJ2-1,17,NA
CASSLRPPGQGTQYF,TGTGCCAGCAGCTTAAGGCCCCCCGGACAGGGTACCCAGTACTTC,NA,TRBV7-3,TRBJ2-5,15,TRBD1
CASSFGQYNSPLHF,TGTGCCAGCAGCTTCGGACAGTATAATTCACCCCTCCACTTT,NA,TRBV7-8,TRBJ1-6,14,NA
CASSPRTSGITYEQYF,TGTGCCAGCAGTCCGCGGACTAGCGGGATTACCTACGAGCAGTACTTC,NA,TRBV6-4,TRBJ2-7,16,TRBD2
CASSTQEINYGYTF,TGTGCCAGCAGTACACAGGAGATCAACTATGGCTACACCTTC,once,TRBV28,TRBJ1-2,14,NA
CASSVKGGTGELFF,TGTGCCAGCAGCGTAAAGGGGGGGACCGGGGAGCTGTTTTTT,NA,TRBV5-4,TRBJ2-2,14,NA
CASSLKLANYEQYF,TGTGCCAGCAGCTTAAAGCTAGCGAACTACGAGCAGTACTTC,NA,TRBV7-3,TRBJ2-7,14,NA
CSVEVYSGSEQFF,TGCAGCGTTGAAGTCTACAGTGGGAGTGAGCAGTTCTTC,NA,TRBV29-1,TRBJ2-1,13,NA
CASSEGSLGEKLFF,TGCGCCAGCAGTGAAGGGAGCTTAGGAGAAAAACTGTTTTTT,NA,TRBV10-1,TRBJ1-4,14,NA
CASSPTGGQSNQPQHF,TGTGCCAGCAGCCCGACAGGGGGCCAAAGCAATCAGCCCCAGCATTTT,NA,TRBV27,TRBJ1-5,16,TRBD1
CASSWGTGGPSETQYF,TGCGCCAGCAGCTGGGGGACAGGGGGTCCGTCAGAGACCCAGTACTTC,NA,TRBV5-1,TRBJ2-5,16,TRBD1
CASSPSPGTLTYNEQFF,TGCGCCAGCAGCCCAAGTCCCGGGACTCTAACCTACAATGAGCAGTTCTTC,NA,TRBV4-1,TRBJ2-1,17,NA
CASSRDRPYNEQFF,TGTGCCAGCTCGAGGGACAGGCCTTACAATGAGCAGTTCTTC,NA,TRBV18,TRBJ2-1,14,TRBD1
CASSPYSSYSNQPQHF,TGTGCCAGCAGTCCGTACAGTTCGTATAGCAATCAGCCCCAGCATTTT,NA,TRBV27,TRBJ1-5,16,NA
CASSLGRGSVEAFF,TGTGCCAGCAGCTTAGGGAGAGGGTCCGTTGAAGCTTTCTTT,once,TRBV11-1,TRBJ1-1,14,NA
CASSENQGFGNTIYF,TGTGCCAGCAGCGAAAACCAGGGCTTTGGAAACACCATATATTTT,once,TRBV5-4,TRBJ1-3,15,NA